This entry describes one T cell receptor beta chain. Its matching antigen is unknown. This sample is part of a study of OX40 agonist ivuxolimab in advanced cancers. Study background: Hepatocellular carcinoma, melanoma, renal cell or head and neck cancer was diagnosed in the dose-escalation patients. Regarding the study as a whole: Some nonresponders additionally presented with little normalized T-cell clonal expansion.

Some clones are missing from TCRdb's copy, which holds only in-frame ones; the method was immunoSEQ multiplex PCR. The sample consists of 65,000 to 80,000 clones, about 89% of them appearing once. This CDR3 is built from 14 residues. From germline, CDR1 is SGHRS and CDR2 YFSETQ. V was pared by 0 bases and J by 8 bases, with 11 bases between. The TCR originated in an adult with an advanced solid tumor such as melanoma, head and neck, liver or kidney cancer. Sequenced here: CD4+ or CD8+ T cells sorted from blood, sampled in a trial of the OX40 agonist ivuxolimab. The gene calls are TRBV5-1 and TRBJ1-4; tentative D call: TRBD1 (6 bases). CDR3 sequence: CASSLGRGGEKLFF. The CDR3 DNA reads as TGCGCCAGCAGCTTGGGCAGGGGTGGGGAAAAACTGTTTTTT. Together with reference TRBV5-1 and TRBJ1-4, the CDR3 gives the full variable domain: KAGVTQTPRYLIKTRGQQVTLSCSPISGHRSVSWYQQTPGQGLQFLFEYFSETQRNKGNFPGRFSGRQFSNSRSEMNVSTLELGDSALYLCASSLGRGGEKLFFGSGTQLSVL.